The 18 T cell receptor beta chains in this list originate from one sample, sequenced in a study of Ad26.COV2.S vaccination and SARS-CoV-2 variants. TCRdb's table, derived via immunoSEQ multiplex PCR, lists solely in-frame clones and lacks some. The profile shows approximately 340,000 clones, roughly 84% of them singletons. Treatment defined: about 20 received Ad26.COV2.S at low or high dose, single or two shots; five or six received placebo; per-sample allocation not given. Repertoires come from day 63 after the first vaccine or placebo injection. Sequenced material: peripheral blood, taken in a trial of Ad26.COV2.S vaccine versus placebo. The receptors were gathered from a person between 18 and 59 years old who received the Ad26.COV2.S COVID-19 vaccine or a placebo.

The chain couples TRBV2 to TRBJ1-2; D uncertain. The CDR3 is 12 residues long. Germline loops: CDR1 SNHLY, CDR2 FYNNEI. With 4 bases removed from V and 6 bases from J, the gap between germline ends came to 9 bases. The CDR3 DNA reads as TGTGCCAGCAGTGCACTAGGGAATGGCTACACCTTC. Translation: CASSALGNGYTF.

J is TRBJ1-1 and V is TRBV18, with 7 bases lining up with TRBD1. This CDR3 has 14 residues. J was trimmed by 4 bases and V by 5 bases; bases with no gene match: 7. Per the germline V gene, CDR1 is KGHSH and CDR2 is LQKENI. The CDR3 sequence is CASSAQGVGTEAFF. CDR3 in DNA: TGTGCCAGCTCAGCCCAGGGGGTGGGCACTGAAGCTTTCTTT.

This chain connects TRBV20-1 to TRBJ2-1; D gene unclear. This CDR3 has 15 amino acids. The germline V gene has CDR1 DFQATT and CDR2 SNEGSKA (reference sequence). Between the trimmed V and J ends, which lost 3 bases and 4 bases, there was a span of 16 bases. CDR3 sequence reads: CSASSPSLSYNEQFF. The CDR3 DNA is TGCAGTGCTAGTTCCCCCTCTTTGAGTTACAATGAGCAGTTCTTC.

The V call is TRBV10-1, the J call TRBJ2-2, with TRBD2 identical over 8 bases. This CDR3 has 15 amino acids. J gave up 0 bases and V 6 bases, and 3 bases lay outside the gene matches. CDR1 WNHNN and CDR2 SYGVQD come from the germline V gene (reference sequence). The DNA for the CDR3 is TGCGCCAGCAGAAGCGGGAGCGCGAACACCGGGGAGCTGTTTTTT. Encoded protein: CASRSGSANTGELFF.

This clone appeared a few times. V gene TRBV21-1 combines with J gene TRBJ2-7; TRBD2, the table's D call, lacks a check against the DNA. TRBV21-1 is a pseudogene. The CDR3 has 12 residues. The CDR3: CATPGDSYEQYF. CDR3 coding DNA: TGTGCCACTCCCGGTGACTCCTACGAGCAGTACTTC.

The chain has TRBV6-2 or TRBV6-3 and TRBJ2-7, with 9 positions matching TRBD2. Germline CDR1 is MNHEY and CDR2 is SVGEGT. V trimming: 6 bases; J trimming: 6 bases; junction bases outside the gene matches: 9. CDR3 length equals 14 residues. The CDR3 DNA reads TGTGCCAGCAGCCCTCAGGCGGGAGGGCTCGAGCAGTACTTC. It translates to CASSPQAGGLEQYF.

This clone showed up many times. The V gene is TRBV5-1, the J gene TRBJ1-2; the match to TRBD1 covers 7 bases. Germline CDR1 and CDR2: SGHRS and YFSETQ. V was pared by 4 bases and J by 0 bases, with 6 bases of the junction left unmatched. The CDR3 is made up of 15 amino acids. In DNA, the CDR3 is TGCGCCAGCAGCGGCTACAGGGGCGCTAACTATGGCTACACCTTC. It encodes CASSGYRGANYGYTF.

This sequence joins TRBV6-5 and TRBJ2-2, with D possibly TRBD1 on 5 matching bases. There are 13 residues in the CDR3. V lost 4 bases to trimming and J lost 6 bases, with 9 bases between them. Germline V gene lookup returns CDR1 MNHEY and CDR2 SVGAGI. CDR3 loop: CASSFQGPGELFF. In DNA form, the CDR3 reads TGTGCCAGCAGTTTCCAGGGCCCCGGGGAGCTGTTTTTT.

This chain uses TRBV11-3 with TRBJ2-7; no reliable D call. CDR1 is SGHNT, CDR2 YENEEA, per germline. The CDR3 length is 13 residues. V was clipped by 10 bases and J by 3 bases, with 16 bases between them. The DNA for the CDR3 is TGTGCCAACCCGACTCTAATGTGCTACGAGCAGTACTTC. It codes for CANPTLMCYEQYF.

The J gene is TRBJ2-7, the V gene TRBV10-1, with 12 bases matching TRBD1. V dropped 2 bases and J dropped 6; count of bases not matched to a gene: 5. The CDR3 covers 15 residues. The germline V gene has CDR1 WNHNN and CDR2 SYGVQD (reference sequence). The CDR3 DNA reads TGCGCCAGCAGTGAGAGGGACAGGGGGCTTACCGAGCAGTACTTC. This codes for CASSERDRGLTEQYF.

Here the CDR3 reads CSVERGGQETQYF. CDR3 in DNA: TGCAGCGTTGAGAGGGGCGGCCAAGAGACCCAGTACTTC. The rearrangement links TRBV29-1 to TRBJ2-5; D is tentatively TRBD1 or TRBD2 (5 bases each). This CDR3 spans 13 amino acids. From germline, CDR1 is SQVTM and CDR2 ANQGSEA. The V end lost 3 bases, the J end lost 1 base, and 9 bases lay between the germline ends.

This sequence joins TRBV5-1 and TRBJ1-5; 7 positions match TRBD1. Germline-derived CDR1 and CDR2 are SGHRS and YFSETQ. J was trimmed by 6 bases and V by 3 bases; bases with no gene match: 3. CDR3 size: 13 residues. CDR3 in amino acids: CASSSEGAQPQHF. CDR3 DNA: TGCGCCAGCAGCTCGGAGGGGGCTCAGCCCCAGCATTTT.

The table lists this clone with many counts. CDR3: CSAVPTNEQFF. The CDR3 region has the DNA TGCAGTGCCGTACCCACCAATGAGCAGTTCTTC. The rearrangement joins TRBV20-1 to TRBJ2-1; D gene ambiguous. With 6 bases removed from V and 6 bases from J, the gap between germline ends came to 9 bases. CDR3 length: 11 amino acids. Germline lookup yields CDR1 DFQATT and CDR2 SNEGSKA (reference sequence).

V usage is TRBV6-5 and J usage is TRBJ1-6; TRBD1 aligns across 7 bases. The V and J ends lost 0 bases and 4 bases, in that order; junction bases with no gene match: 3. CDR3 length equals 16 residues. Germline CDR1 reads MNHEY; CDR2 reads SVGAGI. The chain's CDR3 is CASSYSDRAYNSPLHF. The CDR3 DNA follows: TGTGCCAGCAGTTACTCCGACAGGGCTTATAATTCACCCCTCCACTTT.

The gene calls are TRBV3-1 (or the pseudogene TRBV3-2) and TRBJ2-5, with D possibly called TRBD1 or TRBD2 (6 bases each). The CDR3 spans 16 residues. The V gene lost 2 bases and the J gene lost 0 bases, with 13 bases spanning the gap. Germline CDR1 is LGHDT and CDR2 is YNNKEL (reference sequence). The CDR3 bases are TGTGCCAGCAGCCAATTCAGGGGAGGTGACCAAGAGACCCAGTACTTC. Protein product: CASSQFRGGDQETQYF.

The J gene is TRBJ1-5, the V gene TRBV30; maybe TRBD1 (5 bases). The V gene lost 1 base and the J gene lost 2 bases, with 9 bases spanning the gap. The CDR3 runs to 14 residues. Germline CDR1 and CDR2: GTSNPN and SVGIG (reference sequence). CDR3 DNA sequence: TGTGCCTGGAGTGGGGTAGGGGGCAATCAGCCCCAGCATTTT. Translating it yields CAWSGVGGNQPQHF.

The chain has TRBV24-1 and TRBJ1-5; D not resolved. There are 13 residues in the CDR3. CDR1 is KGHDR, CDR2 SFDVKD, per germline. V was shortened by 4 bases and J by 6 bases, with 9 bases between the two germline ends. This chain's CDR3 is CATSDPGGQPQHF. For the CDR3, the DNA is TGTGCCACCAGTGACCCTGGAGGTCAGCCCCAGCATTTT.

This clone showed up just a few times. The chain couples TRBV28 to TRBJ1-2; maybe TRBD1 (6 bases). The CDR3 spans 16 residues. Germline V gene lookup returns CDR1 MDHEN and CDR2 SYDVKM. V was clipped by 5 bases and J by 6 bases, with 22 bases between them. CDR3 loop: CASSTVTTRGKDGYTF. For the CDR3, the DNA is TGTGCCAGCAGTACGGTAACCACCAGGGGAAAGGATGGCTACACCTTC.